These 23 T cell receptor beta chains originate from one sample sequenced in a study of blood T cell repertoires in COVID-19. Clones were sequenced by immunoSEQ multiplex PCR, and TCRdb holds only the in-frame ones, with some missing. The sample records more than 300,000 clones, approximately 90% being singletons. Sequencing used PBMCs or T cells enriched from blood (not recorded which). The receptor set was obtained from a woman younger than 35 who had recovered from COVID-19.

The rearrangement links TRBV5-5 to TRBJ2-7, with a tentative D call TRBD2 (6 bases). The V end lost 3 bases, the J end lost 5 bases, and 18 bases lay between the germline ends. Germline-derived CDR1 and CDR2 are SGHKS and YYEKEE (reference sequence). The CDR3 has 15 residues. The CDR3 sequence: CASSSYGGETNEQYF. DNA for the CDR3: TGTGCCAGCAGCTCGTACGGGGGAGAGACAAACGAGCAGTACTTC.

The chain uses TRBV28 and TRBJ2-7, with 12 positions matching TRBD1. Germline V gene sequence: CDR1 MDHEN, CDR2 SYDVKM. Trimming removed 6 bases from V and 3 bases from J; junction bases left unmatched: 3. CDR3 length: 14 residues. CDR3: CASRGTGGGYEQYF. CDR3 nucleotides: TGTGCCAGCAGGGGGACAGGGGGCGGCTACGAGCAGTACTTC.

The chain couples TRBV27 to TRBJ1-6; TRBD1 matches 7 bases. V lost 3 bases and J lost 6; bases outside the gene matches: 2. Germline CDR1 is MNHEY and CDR2 is SMNVEV (reference sequence). The CDR3 covers 14 residues. CDR3 in amino acids: CASSLGTANSPLHF. The DNA of the CDR3 is TGTGCCAGCAGTTTGGGGACAGCTAATTCACCCCTCCACTTT.

The chain links TRBV10-3 to TRBJ1-1, with 12 bases fitting TRBD1. Trimming removed 2 bases from V and 3 bases from J; junction bases left unmatched: 10. Germline-derived CDR1 and CDR2 are ENHRY and SYGVKD. The CDR3 has 18 residues. The CDR3 loop is CAISEPPGQGAVDTEAFF. CDR3 nucleotides: TGTGCCATCAGTGAGCCTCCGGGACAGGGGGCGGTGGACACTGAAGCTTTCTTT.

This chain connects TRBV4-1 to TRBJ2-1; TRBD2 is a possible D gene (5 bases). The CDR3 loop spans 14 amino acids. V was cut by 0 bases and J by 10 bases, with 13 bases left in between. Germline V gene lookup returns CDR1 MGHRA and CDR2 YSYEKL. The CDR3 DNA reads TGCGCCAGCAGCCAAGATCGGCTCAAGCGGGAGCAGTTCTTC. As protein: CASSQDRLKREQFF.

Concerning this clone itself: The sample has other DNA sequences that encode this CDR3 too. The rearrangement links TRBV5-1 to TRBJ1-2, with a possible D match to TRBD1 (6 bases). Trimming left V 4 bases short and J 5 bases short, with 15 bases between. Germline-derived CDR1 and CDR2 are SGHRS and YFSETQ. This CDR3 contains 14 residues. CDR3: CASSPPGQGYGYTF. In DNA form, the CDR3 reads TGCGCCAGCAGCCCACCGGGGCAGGGGTATGGCTACACCTTC.

Remarks on this clone: At one of its ends the junction is not consistent with the germline gene, which may arise from a read error. The chain couples TRBV7-3 to TRBJ2-1; D not resolved. The CDR3 has 15 residues. Germline V CDR1 and CDR2: SGHTA, FQGTGA. The CDR3: CASSVTLSSYNEQFF. The CDR3 region has the DNA TGTGCCAGCAGCGTAACCCTGAGCTCCTACAATGAGCAGTTCTTC.

The chain uses TRBV19 and TRBJ1-6; 8 nucleotides align to TRBD1. CDR3 length: 16 amino acids. Unmatched junction bases numbered 11, after V lost 6 bases and J lost 7 bases. Germline values: CDR1 LNHDA, CDR2 SQIVND (reference sequence). The CDR3: CASRDTGGWGNSPLHF. In DNA form, the CDR3 reads TGTGCCAGTAGAGATACAGGGGGTTGGGGGAATTCACCCCTCCACTTT.

In its sample, this clone was seen a few times. The CDR3, as DNA: TGTGCCAGTAGTATACGTTTAGGAGATGCCGGCTACACCTTC. It yields the protein CASSIRLGDAGYTF. The chain is built from TRBV19 and TRBJ1-2, with D unclear. The germline V gene has CDR1 LNHDA and CDR2 SQIVND (reference sequence). CDR3 length: 14 amino acids. V was clipped by 2 bases and J by 8 bases, with 15 bases between them.

The chain is built from TRBV7-2 and TRBJ2-3, with TRBD1 identical over 8 bases. V shed 7 bases and J 2 bases; nucleotides not matched to a gene: 8. The CDR3 is made up of 15 amino acids. Per the germline V gene, CDR1 is SGHTA and CDR2 is FQGNSA. CDR3 DNA sequence: TGTGCCAGCAAAGCGACAGGGGCCCCCACAGATACGCAGTATTTT. Protein: CASKATGAPTDTQYF.

This clone was picked up one time. V usage is TRBV14 and J usage is TRBJ2-7, with D possibly TRBD2 on 6 matching bases. Between the trimmed V and J ends, which lost 0 bases and 6 bases, there was a span of 9 bases. From germline, CDR1 is SGHDN and CDR2 FVKESK. The CDR3 contains 13 residues. The CDR3 DNA follows: TGTGCCAGCAGCCAAGAGCTGGGGGGCGAGCAGTACTTC. Its protein is CASSQELGGEQYF.

This clone was detected only once. V and J are TRBV11-2 and TRBJ2-5; 10 bases are a match to TRBD2. The germline V gene has CDR1 SGHAT and CDR2 FQNNGV. The CDR3 runs to 15 residues. The trim removed 4 bases at V and 5 bases at J, leaving 7 bases unmatched. This CDR3 reads CASSSLAGAGETQYF. In nucleotides, the CDR3 is TGTGCCAGCAGCTCCCTAGCGGGGGCGGGTGAGACCCAGTACTTC. Filled out from reference TRBV11-2 and TRBJ2-5, the complete variable domain reads EAGVAQSPRYKIIEKRQSVAFWCNPISGHATLYWYQQILGQGPKLLIQFQNNGVVDDSQLPKDRFSAERLKGVDSTLKIQPAKLEDSAVYLCASSSLAGAGETQYFGPGTRLLVL.

The chain combines TRBV28 with TRBJ1-1, with 8 bases identical to TRBD1. In germline, CDR1 is MDHEN, CDR2 SYDVKM. The V segment lost 5 bases and the J segment 3 bases; nucleotides outside the gene matches: 14. This CDR3 comprises 17 residues. CDR3 bases: TGTGCCAGCAGTGCCATATCTCCACGGACAGGGTACACTGAAGCTTTCTTT. This translates into CASSAISPRTGYTEAFF.

The chain joins TRBV5-1 to TRBJ1-3; TRBD1 matches 7 bases. Germline CDR1 reads SGHRS; CDR2 reads YFSETQ. The CDR3 has 14 residues. V lost 4 bases and J lost 1; bases outside the gene matches: 2. The DNA of the CDR3 is TGCGCCAGCAGCCCGGGACAGTCTGGAAACACCATATATTTT. Encoded protein: CASSPGQSGNTIYF.

This clone was detected only once. The genes are TRBV27 and TRBJ1-2; tentatively, D is TRBD1 (6 bases). This CDR3 contains 15 residues. V was trimmed by 3 bases and J by 8 bases, leaving 19 bases between them. Germline CDR1 is MNHEY and CDR2 is SMNVEV (reference sequence). The DNA for the CDR3 is TGTGCCAGCAGTTTGGACAGCTCTCCATTTCTGGGCTACACCTTC. Translated, it gives CASSLDSSPFLGYTF.

The rearrangement uses TRBV3-1 (or the pseudogene TRBV3-2) and TRBJ2-5; D perhaps matches TRBD2 (6 bases). V was cut by 3 bases and J by 4 bases, with 15 bases left in between. The V gene's germline CDR1 is LGHDT and CDR2 YNNKEL (reference sequence). The CDR3 is 15 residues long. CDR3 bases: TGTGCCAGCAGCCACAAAACCACCGGGGGAGAGACCCAGTACTTC. It is translated as CASSHKTTGGETQYF.

CDR3 sequence reads: CASSRGLAGGPADTQYF. The CDR3 nucleotides are TGTGCCAGCAGTCGCGGACTAGCGGGGGGGCCAGCAGATACGCAGTATTTT. This chain links TRBV7-2 with TRBJ2-3; TRBD2 matches 15 bases. Germline-derived CDR1 and CDR2 are SGHTA and FQGNSA. Unmatched junction bases numbered 8, after V lost 6 bases and J lost 4 bases. This CDR3 spans 17 amino acids.

Here the CDR3 reads CASSLVSAGNQPQHF. In DNA form, the CDR3 reads TGTGCCAGCAGCTTGGTGTCGGCGGGCAATCAGCCCCAGCATTTT. The chain combines TRBV5-6 with TRBJ1-5; D unresolved. The CDR3 is 15 amino acids. V was pared by 0 bases and J by 2 bases, with 9 bases between. Germline V CDR1 and CDR2: SGHDT, YYEEEE.

In its sample, this clone was seen a few times. V gene TRBV24-1 combines with J gene TRBJ2-7; no firm D call. The CDR3 has 14 amino acids. The germline V gene encodes CDR1 KGHDR and CDR2 SFDVKD. V was clipped by 2 bases and J by 0 bases, with 7 bases between them. The CDR3 protein is CATSDYRGSYEQYF. CDR3 nucleotides: TGTGCCACCAGTGATTATAGAGGCTCCTACGAGCAGTACTTC.

The CDR3 loop is CASSIYGAGPSNQPQHF. CDR3 sequence (DNA): TGTGCCAGTAGTATATATGGCGCAGGCCCTAGCAATCAGCCCCAGCATTTT. The chain combines TRBV19 with TRBJ1-5; D gene uncertain. V shed 2 bases and J shed 0 bases, with 14 bases lying between them. CDR3 length equals 17 residues. CDR1 is LNHDA, CDR2 SQIVND, per germline (reference sequence). Full variable domain (rest looked up from reference TRBV19 and TRBJ1-5): DGGITQSPKYLFRKEGQNVTLSCEQNLNHDAMYWYRQDPGQGLRLIYYSQIVNDFQKGDIAEGYSVSREKKESFPLTVTSAQKNPTAFYLCASSIYGAGPSNQPQHFGDGTRLSIL.

V and J are TRBV7-2 and TRBJ1-1; no firm D call. CDR3 length: 13 residues. Germline CDR1 reads SGHTA; CDR2 reads FQGNSA. The V and J ends lost 4 bases and 4 bases respectively, with 10 bases between them. The CDR3 nucleotides are TGTGCCAGCAGCTCTCGACACCTCACTGAAGCTTTCTTT. As protein: CASSSRHLTEAFF. The variable domain in full, completed from reference TRBV7-2 and TRBJ1-1, reads GAGVSQSPSNKVTEKGKDVELRCDPISGHTALYWYRQSLGQGLEFLIYFQGNSAPDKSGLPSDRFSAERTGGSVSTLTIQRTQQEDSAVYLCASSSRHLTEAFFGQGTRLTVV.

The chain employs TRBV7-8 and TRBJ1-2, with 9 bases that match TRBD1. V lost 5 bases, J lost 6 bases, and 7 bases stayed unmatched. This CDR3 is 14 amino acids long. Germline V gives CDR1 SGHVS, CDR2 FQNEAQ. Here the CDR3 DNA reads TGTGCCAGCAGCCCAGCTGGGACAGGGAATGGCTACACCTTC. Its protein is CASSPAGTGNGYTF.

The V call is TRBV5-5, the J call TRBJ2-1, with TRBD1 matching over 7 bases. Germline V lookup: CDR1 SGHKS, CDR2 YYEKEE (reference sequence). The trim removed 5 bases at V and 4 bases at J, leaving 6 bases unmatched. The CDR3 length is 14 residues. CDR3 in amino acids: CASSAGDSYNEQFF. CDR3 in DNA: TGTGCCAGCAGTGCCGGGGACAGTTACAATGAGCAGTTCTTC.